This T cell receptor (beta chain) stems from a study of shared clonotypes between healthy human individuals. The method was immunoSEQ multiplex PCR; TCRdb's version includes in-frame clones alone and lacks a portion of them. The table has about 1.5 million clones, around 97% seen once. With 11 bases removed from V and 0 bases from J, the gap between germline ends came to 14 bases. This CDR3 has 14 residues. Germline assignment: CDR1 MNHEY and CDR2 SMNVEV (reference sequence). Researchers partitioned CD4+ cells into CD45RA+ naive and CD45RA-negative memory subsets. This receptor was taken from a young man in good health. The sequencing input was naive CD4+ T cells sorted from blood. Subset noted: CD45RA+ positively selected. V is TRBV27 and J is TRBJ2-1; the D gene is possibly TRBD2 (5 bases). CDR3 residues: CASGVGFSYNEQFF. CDR3 sequence (DNA): TGTGCCTCCGGGGTGGGATTCTCCTACAATGAGCAGTTCTTC.